The rows below give T cell receptor beta chains drawn from one sample of a study of CD8+ T cells in alopecia areata. Generated by immunoSEQ multiplex PCR, the TCRdb table keeps only in-frame clones and is missing some. The sample records approximately 98,000 clones, around 55% being singletons. The sample comprised CD8+ T cells sorted from blood. The receptors stem from a human donor in good health. CDR3s include the opening cysteine and the closing phenylalanine or tryptophan.

V: TRBV29-1
J: TRBJ2-7
length: 12
CDR3: CSVPAQGGEQYF

V: TRBV5-4
J: TRBJ2-3
length: 15
CDR3: CASSLGVEAVDTQYF

V: TRBV30
J: TRBJ1-6
length: 17
CDR3: CAWTTPGPPGGHSPLHF

V: TRBV29-1
J: TRBJ1-2
length: 13
CDR3: CSVEDRDNYGYTF

V: TRBV29-1
J: TRBJ1-2
length: 13
CDR3: CSVTGGAKYGYTF

V: TRBV19
J: TRBJ2-6
length: 16
CDR3: CASSATGASGANVLTF

V: TRBV9
J: TRBJ2-1
length: 14
CDR3: CASSPGTIYNEQFF

V: TRBV13
J: TRBJ2-7
length: 15
CDR3: CASSSPAGGTHEQYF

V: TRBV5-1
J: TRBJ2-7
length: 12
CDR3: CASSFTGDEQYF

V: TRBV29-1
J: TRBJ1-1
length: 12
CDR3: CSVGQMNTEAFF

V: TRBV7-8
J: TRBJ2-7
length: 12
CDR3: CASSVTVYEQYF

V: TRBV29-1
J: TRBJ2-7
length: 12
CDR3: CSVTQGLYEQYF

V: TRBV9
J: TRBJ2-7
length: 16
CDR3: CASSVASTGGIYEQYF

V: TRBV15
J: TRBJ1-6
length: 14
CDR3: CATSRDGSRSPLHF

V: TRBV4-3
J: TRBJ2-7
length: 15
CDR3: CASSQEGGASYEQYF

V: TRBV28
J: TRBJ2-3
length: 16
CDR3: CASSLSLTGYTDTQYF

V: TRBV19
J: TRBJ1-1
length: 14
CDR3: CASSLDRVYTEAFF

V: TRBV5-1
J: TRBJ2-7
length: 15
CDR3: CASSLAQGGAYEQYF

V: TRBV6-6
J: TRBJ2-4
length: 16
CDR3: CASSQTERLAKNIQYF

V: TRBV5-6
J: TRBJ2-2
length: 14
CDR3: CASSLGFGTGELFF

V: TRBV6-5
J: TRBJ1-2
length: 14
CDR3: CASRGPESNYGYTF

V: TRBV29-1
J: TRBJ1-2
length: 15
CDR3: CSVEWSRRTNYGYTF

V: TRBV13
J: TRBJ2-2
length: 14
CDR3: CASSLGGGAGELFF

V: TRBV5-6
J: TRBJ1-4
length: 16
CDR3: CASSDLRGTGGEKLFF

V: TRBV5-6
J: TRBJ1-5
length: 14
CDR3: CASSLGGLNQPQHF

V: TRBV29-1
J: TRBJ2-1
length: 12
CDR3: CSVSEAYNEQFF

V: TRBV19
J: TRBJ1-5
length: 15
CDR3: CASRIGTGGNQPQHF

V: TRBV29-1
J: TRBJ2-7
length: 17
CDR3: CSVDNGPRAGGNYEQYF

V: TRBV9
J: TRBJ1-4
length: 12
CDR3: CASSAEGEKLFF

V: TRBV7-9
J: TRBJ2-5
length: 18
CDR3: CASSLDWYRGPPGETQYF

V: TRBV2
J: TRBJ2-2
length: 15
CDR3: CASSEPQVNTGELFF

V: TRBV4-1
J: TRBJ1-5
length: 15
CDR3: CASSQMGQLDQPQHF

V: TRBV6-4
J: TRBJ2-3
length: 15
CDR3: CASSEAGGPTDTQYF

V: TRBV25-1
J: TRBJ2-7
length: 13
CDR3: CASSDFSGAEQYF

V: TRBV2
J: TRBJ2-7
length: 11
CDR3: CASSSDGTAYF

V: TRBV29-1
J: TRBJ1-1
length: 14
CDR3: CSVATGTGNTEAFF

V: TRBV7-8
J: TRBJ2-1
length: 16
CDR3: CASSADERGGYNEQFF

V: TRBV20-1
J: TRBJ2-2
length: 11
CDR3: CSAGLLGELFF

V: TRBV15
J: TRBJ2-3
length: 15
CDR3: CATSRVRGGEREQYF

V: TRBV28
J: TRBJ2-4
length: 11
CDR3: CASEKTNIQYF

V: TRBV4-1
J: TRBJ1-1
length: 18
CDR3: CASSQEWTGGALNTEAFF

V: TRBV29-1
J: TRBJ1-1
length: 14
CDR3: CSVGGRGRNTEAFF

V: TRBV4-3
J: TRBJ2-7
length: 13
CDR3: CASSQVSGGEQYF

V: TRBV7-4
J: TRBJ2-5
length: 14
CDR3: CASSFKGVQETQYF

V: TRBV27
J: TRBJ2-1
length: 14
CDR3: CASSVSGGTNEQFF

V: TRBV5-6
J: TRBJ2-3
length: 17
CDR3: CASSYRRLAGVIDTQYF

V: TRBV23-1
J: TRBJ1-5
length: 16
CDR3: CASSHHTHYSNQPQHF

V: TRBV23-1
J: TRBJ2-4
length: 11
CDR3: CASSQLNIQYF